The TCR beta chain described here comes from a study of cytomegalovirus exposure and HLA in healthy donors. This clone was counted only a few times. This PCR relied on a set of 60 Vbeta primers and 13 Jbeta primers. The data were produced by immunoSEQ multiplex PCR, yet TCRdb's version contains in-frame clones alone and is incomplete. The sample contains roughly 160,000 clones, 80% of which appear only once. The source of this sequence is a man younger than 40 in good health and CMV-seronegative. Sequenced sample: PBMCs.

The CDR3: CASSQAVRGTGELFF. The CDR3 DNA reads TGCGCCAGCAGCCAAGCAGTCAGGGGGACCGGGGAGCTGTTTTTT. This rearrangement joins TRBV4-3 to TRBJ2-2; 7 nucleotides align to TRBD1. The CDR3 has 15 residues. From germline, CDR1 is LGHNA and CDR2 YSLEER. After removal of 1 base from V and 5 bases from J, the junction contained 4 bases not matched to a gene.